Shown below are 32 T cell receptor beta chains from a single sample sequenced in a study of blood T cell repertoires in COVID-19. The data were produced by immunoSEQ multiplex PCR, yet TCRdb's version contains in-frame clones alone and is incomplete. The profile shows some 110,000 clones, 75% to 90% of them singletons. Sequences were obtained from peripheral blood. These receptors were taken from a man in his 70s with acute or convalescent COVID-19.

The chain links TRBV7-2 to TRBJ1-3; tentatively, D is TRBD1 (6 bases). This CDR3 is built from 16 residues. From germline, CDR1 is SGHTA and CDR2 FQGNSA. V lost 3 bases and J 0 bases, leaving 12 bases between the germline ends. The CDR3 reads CASSFQGLGSGNTIYF. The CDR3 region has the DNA TGTGCCAGCAGCTTCCAGGGGTTGGGCTCTGGAAACACCATATATTTT.

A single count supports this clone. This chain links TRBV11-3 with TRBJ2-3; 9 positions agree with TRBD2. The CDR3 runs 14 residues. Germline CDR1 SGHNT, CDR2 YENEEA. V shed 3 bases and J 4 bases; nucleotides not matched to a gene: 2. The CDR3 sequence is CASSFGGGADTQYF. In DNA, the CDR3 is TGTGCCAGCAGCTTCGGCGGGGGGGCAGATACGCAGTATTTT.

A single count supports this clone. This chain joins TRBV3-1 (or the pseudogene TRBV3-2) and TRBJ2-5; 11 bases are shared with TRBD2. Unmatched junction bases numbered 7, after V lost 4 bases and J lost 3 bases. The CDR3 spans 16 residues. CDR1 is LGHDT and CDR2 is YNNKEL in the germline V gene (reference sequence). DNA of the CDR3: TGTGCCAGCAGCCGCCTTAGACTAGCGGGAAAAGAGACCCAGTACTTC. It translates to CASSRLRLAGKETQYF.

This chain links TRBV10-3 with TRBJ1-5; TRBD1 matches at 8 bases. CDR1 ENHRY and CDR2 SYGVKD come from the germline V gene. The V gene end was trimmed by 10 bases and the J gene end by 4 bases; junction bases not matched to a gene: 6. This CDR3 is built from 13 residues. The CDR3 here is CATTGTGNQPQHF. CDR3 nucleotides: TGTGCCACTACCGGGACAGGTAATCAGCCCCAGCATTTT.

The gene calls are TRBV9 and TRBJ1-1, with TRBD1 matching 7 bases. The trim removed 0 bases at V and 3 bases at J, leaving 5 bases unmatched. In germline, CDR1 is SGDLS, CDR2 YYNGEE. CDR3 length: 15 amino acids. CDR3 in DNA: TGTGCCAGCAGCGTAGATAAGGGGGCGCACACTGAAGCTTTCTTT. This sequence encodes CASSVDKGAHTEAFF. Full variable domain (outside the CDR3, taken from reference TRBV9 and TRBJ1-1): DSGVTQTPKHLITATGQRVTLRCSPRSGDLSVYWYQQSLDQGLQFLIQYYNGEERAKGNILERFSAQQFPDLHSELNLSSLELGDSALYFCASSVDKGAHTEAFFGQGTRLTVV.

CDR3 nucleotides: TGTGCCAGCAGCTTCAGGGTGAGACAGGGGGTTTACGAGCAGTACTTC. It encodes CASSFRVRQGVYEQYF. V and J are TRBV7-9 and TRBJ2-7; 9 positions agree with TRBD1. Trimming removed 3 bases from V and 4 bases from J; junction bases left unmatched: 10. The CDR3 covers 16 residues. Germline values: CDR1 SEHNR, CDR2 FQNEAQ (reference sequence).

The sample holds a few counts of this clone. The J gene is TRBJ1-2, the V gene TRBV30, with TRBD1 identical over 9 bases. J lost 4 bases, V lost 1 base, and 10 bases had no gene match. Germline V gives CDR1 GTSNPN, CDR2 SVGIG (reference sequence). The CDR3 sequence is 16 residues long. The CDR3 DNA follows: TGTGCCTGGAGTGCAGGGACAGGGAGGGGCATCTATGGCTACACCTTC. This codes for CAWSAGTGRGIYGYTF.

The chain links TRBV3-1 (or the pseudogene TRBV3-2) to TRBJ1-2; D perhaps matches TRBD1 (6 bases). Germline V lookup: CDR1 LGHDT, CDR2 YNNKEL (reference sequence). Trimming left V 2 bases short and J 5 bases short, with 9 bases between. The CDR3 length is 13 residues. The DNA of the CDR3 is TGTGCCAGCAGCCAACGGACAGCTTATGGCTACACCTTC. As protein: CASSQRTAYGYTF.

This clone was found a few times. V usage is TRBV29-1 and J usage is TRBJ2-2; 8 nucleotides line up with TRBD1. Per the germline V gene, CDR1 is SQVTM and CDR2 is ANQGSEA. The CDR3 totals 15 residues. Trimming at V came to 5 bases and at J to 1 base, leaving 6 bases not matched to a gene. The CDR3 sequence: CSVQRGTGNTGELFF. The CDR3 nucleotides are TGCAGCGTTCAACGAGGGACAGGGAACACCGGGGAGCTGTTTTTT.

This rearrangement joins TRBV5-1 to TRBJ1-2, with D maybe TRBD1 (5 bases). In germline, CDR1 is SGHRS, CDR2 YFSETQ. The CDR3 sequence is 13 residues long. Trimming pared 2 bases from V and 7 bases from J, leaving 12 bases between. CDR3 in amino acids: CASSFRDQTGYTF. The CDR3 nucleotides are TGCGCCAGCAGCTTCAGGGATCAAACTGGCTACACCTTC.

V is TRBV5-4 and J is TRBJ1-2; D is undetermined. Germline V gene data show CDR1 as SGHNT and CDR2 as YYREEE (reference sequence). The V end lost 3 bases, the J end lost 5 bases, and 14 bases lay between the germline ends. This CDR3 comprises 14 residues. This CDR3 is CASSYGTGGYGYTF. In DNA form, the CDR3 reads TGTGCCAGCAGCTACGGTACGGGAGGATATGGCTACACCTTC.

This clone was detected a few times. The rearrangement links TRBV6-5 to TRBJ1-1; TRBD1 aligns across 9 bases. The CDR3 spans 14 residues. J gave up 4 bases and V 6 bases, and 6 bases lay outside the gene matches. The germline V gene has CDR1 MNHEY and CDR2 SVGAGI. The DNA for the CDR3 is TGTGCCAGCAGCCGGGACAGGGAAAGCACTGAAGCTTTCTTT. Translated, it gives CASSRDRESTEAFF.

The CDR3 spells CASSYTGNNSPLHF. The CDR3 DNA follows: TGTGCCAGCAGCTACACGGGGAATAATTCACCCCTCCACTTT. The chain recombines TRBV5-4 with TRBJ1-6; D is uncertain. Germline lookup yields CDR1 SGHNT and CDR2 YYREEE (reference sequence). With 3 bases removed from V and 5 bases from J, the gap between germline ends came to 9 bases. The CDR3 loop spans 14 amino acids.

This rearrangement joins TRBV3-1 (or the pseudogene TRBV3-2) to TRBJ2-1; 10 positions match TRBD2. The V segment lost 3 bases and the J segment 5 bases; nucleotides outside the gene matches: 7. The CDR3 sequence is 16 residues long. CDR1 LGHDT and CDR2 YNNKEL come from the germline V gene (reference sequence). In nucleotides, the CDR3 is TGTGCCAGCAGCCATCGTTTTAGCGGGGGGAACAATGAGCAGTTCTTC. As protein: CASSHRFSGGNNEQFF.

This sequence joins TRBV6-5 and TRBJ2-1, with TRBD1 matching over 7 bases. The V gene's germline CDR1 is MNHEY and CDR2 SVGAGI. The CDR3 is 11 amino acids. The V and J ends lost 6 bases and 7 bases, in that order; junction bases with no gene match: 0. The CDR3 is CASRQGNEQFF. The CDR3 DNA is TGTGCCAGCAGACAGGGGAATGAGCAGTTCTTC.

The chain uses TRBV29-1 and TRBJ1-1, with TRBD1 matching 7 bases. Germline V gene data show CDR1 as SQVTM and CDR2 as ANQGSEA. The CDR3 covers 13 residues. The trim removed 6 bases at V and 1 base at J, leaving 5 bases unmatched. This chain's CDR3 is CSVDRDRNTEAFF. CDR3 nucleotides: TGCAGCGTCGACAGGGATAGGAACACTGAAGCTTTCTTT.

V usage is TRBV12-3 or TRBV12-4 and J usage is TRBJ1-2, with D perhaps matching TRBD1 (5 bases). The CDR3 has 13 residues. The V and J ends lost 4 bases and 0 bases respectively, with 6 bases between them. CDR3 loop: CASSSRANYGYTF. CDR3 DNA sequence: TGTGCCAGCAGTTCCAGGGCTAACTATGGCTACACCTTC.

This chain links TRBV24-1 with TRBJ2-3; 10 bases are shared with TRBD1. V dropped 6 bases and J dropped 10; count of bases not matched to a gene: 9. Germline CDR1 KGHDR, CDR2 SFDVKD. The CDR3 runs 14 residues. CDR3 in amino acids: CATSPPRGTGAQYF. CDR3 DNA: TGTGCCACCAGTCCACCCCGTGGGACAGGGGCGCAGTATTTT.

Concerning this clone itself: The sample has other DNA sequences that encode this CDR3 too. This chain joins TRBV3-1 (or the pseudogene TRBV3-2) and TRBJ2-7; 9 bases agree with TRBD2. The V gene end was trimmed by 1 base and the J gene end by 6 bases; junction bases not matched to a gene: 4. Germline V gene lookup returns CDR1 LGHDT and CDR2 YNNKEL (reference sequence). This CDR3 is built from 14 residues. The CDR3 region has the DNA TGTGCCAGCAGCCAAGGAGGCGGGAGGGGCGAGCAGTACTTC. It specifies CASSQGGGRGEQYF.

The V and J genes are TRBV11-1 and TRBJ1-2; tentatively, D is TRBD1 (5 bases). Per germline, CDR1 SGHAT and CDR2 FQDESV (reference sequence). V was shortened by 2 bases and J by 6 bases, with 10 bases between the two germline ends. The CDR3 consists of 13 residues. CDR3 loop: CASSLQGLDGYTF. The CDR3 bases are TGTGCCAGCAGCTTACAGGGACTTGATGGCTACACCTTC.

This CDR3 reads CASSLATSGSRETQYF. The CDR3 DNA sequence: TGCGCCAGCAGCTTGGCTACTAGCGGGAGCCGGGAGACCCAGTACTTC. The chain has TRBV5-1 and TRBJ2-5; 11 bases map to TRBD2. Germline CDR1 reads SGHRS; CDR2 reads YFSETQ. Germline trimming cut 0 bases from V and 5 bases from J; bases unmatched to any gene: 6. This CDR3 has 16 amino acids.

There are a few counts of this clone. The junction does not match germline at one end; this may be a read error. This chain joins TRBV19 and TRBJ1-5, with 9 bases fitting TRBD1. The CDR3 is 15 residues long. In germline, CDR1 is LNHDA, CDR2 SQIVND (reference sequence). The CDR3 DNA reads TGTGCCAGTAGTTCCACAACAGGGGGCAAGCAGCCCCAGCATTTT. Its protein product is CASSSTTGGKQPQHF.

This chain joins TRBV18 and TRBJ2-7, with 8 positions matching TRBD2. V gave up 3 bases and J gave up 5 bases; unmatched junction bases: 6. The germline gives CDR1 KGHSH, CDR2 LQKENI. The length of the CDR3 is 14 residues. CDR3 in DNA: TGTGCCAGCTCACCGGGTAGCGGGGTACACGAGCAGTACTTC. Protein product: CASSPGSGVHEQYF.

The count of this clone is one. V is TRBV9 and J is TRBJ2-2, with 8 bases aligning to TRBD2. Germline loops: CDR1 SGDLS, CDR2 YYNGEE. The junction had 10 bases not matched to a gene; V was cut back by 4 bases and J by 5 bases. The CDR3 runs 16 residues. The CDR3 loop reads CASSTVPGLGTGELFF. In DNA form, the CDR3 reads TGTGCCAGCAGCACGGTACCGGGACTAGGGACCGGGGAGCTGTTTTTT.

The CDR3 region has the DNA TGTGCCAGCAGTTACGCGACTAGCGGGAGGGATGAGCAGTTCTTC. It translates to CASSYATSGRDEQFF. This rearrangement joins TRBV6-2 or TRBV6-3 to TRBJ2-1; 14 positions agree with TRBD2. In germline, CDR1 is MNHEY, CDR2 SVGEGT. The CDR3 extends over 15 amino acids. Trimming at V came to 2 bases and at J to 8 bases, leaving 2 bases not matched to a gene.

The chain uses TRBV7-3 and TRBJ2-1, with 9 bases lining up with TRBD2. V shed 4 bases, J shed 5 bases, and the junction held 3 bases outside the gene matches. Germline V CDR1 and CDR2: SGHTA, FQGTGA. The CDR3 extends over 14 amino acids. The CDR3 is CASSSRGGNNEQFF. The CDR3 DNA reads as TGTGCCAGCAGCTCGCGGGGGGGCAACAATGAGCAGTTCTTC.

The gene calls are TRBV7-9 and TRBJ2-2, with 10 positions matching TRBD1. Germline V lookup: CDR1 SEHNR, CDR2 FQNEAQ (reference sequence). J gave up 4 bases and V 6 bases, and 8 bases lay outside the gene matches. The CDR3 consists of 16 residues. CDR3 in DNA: TGTGCCAGCAGGTCGGCCGGGACAGGGGTCACCGGGGAGCTGTTTTTT. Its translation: CASRSAGTGVTGELFF.

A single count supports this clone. CDR3 sequence reads: CASSSYNYGYTF. The CDR3 coding sequence is TGTGCCAGCAGTTCCTATAACTATGGCTACACCTTC. The V and J genes are TRBV6-5 and TRBJ1-2, with D uncertain. V lost 4 bases, J lost 1 base, and 4 bases lay in between. The CDR3 contains 12 residues. Germline assignment: CDR1 MNHEY and CDR2 SVGAGI.

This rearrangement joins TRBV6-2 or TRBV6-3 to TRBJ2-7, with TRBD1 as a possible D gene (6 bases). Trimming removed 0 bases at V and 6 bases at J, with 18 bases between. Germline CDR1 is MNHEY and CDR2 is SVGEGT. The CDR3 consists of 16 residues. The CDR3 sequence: CASSYSNQGLASEQYF. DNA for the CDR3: TGTGCCAGCAGTTACTCAAATCAGGGGTTGGCTAGCGAGCAGTACTTC.

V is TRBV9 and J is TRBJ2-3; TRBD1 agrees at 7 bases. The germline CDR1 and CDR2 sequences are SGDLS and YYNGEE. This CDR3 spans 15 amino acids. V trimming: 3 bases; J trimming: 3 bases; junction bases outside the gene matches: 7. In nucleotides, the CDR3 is TGTGCCAGCAGCGCGAGGGGGCAGACGACAGATACGCAGTATTTT. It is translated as CASSARGQTTDTQYF.

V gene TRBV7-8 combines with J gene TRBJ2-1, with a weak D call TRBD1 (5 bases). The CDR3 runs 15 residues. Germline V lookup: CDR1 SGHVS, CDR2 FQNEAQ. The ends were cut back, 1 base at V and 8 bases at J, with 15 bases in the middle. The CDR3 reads CASSLVGSVGHEQFF. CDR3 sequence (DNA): TGTGCCAGCAGCTTAGTTGGCAGTGTGGGGCATGAGCAGTTCTTC.

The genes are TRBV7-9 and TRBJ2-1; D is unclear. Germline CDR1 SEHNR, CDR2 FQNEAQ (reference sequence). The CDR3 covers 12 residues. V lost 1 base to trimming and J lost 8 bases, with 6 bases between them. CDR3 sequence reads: CASSLVDYEQFF. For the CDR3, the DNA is TGTGCCAGCAGCTTAGTAGACTATGAGCAGTTCTTC.